One and the same sample provided the 20 T cell receptor beta chains below, sequenced in a study of blood T cell repertoires in COVID-19. Sequencing used immunoSEQ multiplex PCR; TCRdb keeps in-frame clones, though not all of them. The repertoire includes 110,000 or so clones, 70% to 90% of them detected once, and 8% to 9.5% sits in the top ten. The source material was peripheral blood. These receptor sequences come from a woman in her sixties or seventies who had recovered from COVID-19.

The chain carries TRBV29-1 and TRBJ1-2; D not resolved. This CDR3 comprises 13 residues. V was trimmed by 1 base and J by 3 bases, leaving 9 bases between them. Looked up from germline, CDR1 is SQVTM and CDR2 is ANQGSEA. DNA of the CDR3: TGCAGCGTTGAAGGGTCGCGGTACTATGGCTACACCTTC. This translates into CSVEGSRYYGYTF.

This chain links TRBV19 with TRBJ1-1; D is perhaps TRBD1 (5 bases). This CDR3 spans 14 amino acids. Germline V gives CDR1 LNHDA, CDR2 SQIVND (reference sequence). Trimming pared 1 base from V and 3 bases from J, leaving 9 bases between. As DNA, the CDR3 is TGTGCCAGTAGTATAGCTCAGGGTGACACTGAAGCTTTCTTT. The encoded protein is CASSIAQGDTEAFF.

V and J are TRBV19 and TRBJ2-7, with a tentative D call TRBD2 (6 bases). The CDR3 runs 15 residues. Per the germline V gene, CDR1 is LNHDA and CDR2 is SQIVND (reference sequence). Deletions cut 4 bases from V and 2 bases from J, with 15 bases between. The CDR3 spells CASSTITAGTYEQYF. As DNA, the CDR3 is TGTGCCAGTAGTACGATTACAGCGGGCACCTACGAGCAGTACTTC.

This clone has a single count. The J gene is TRBJ1-1, the V gene TRBV6-6, with D maybe TRBD1 (5 bases). With 5 bases removed from V and 7 bases from J, the gap between germline ends came to 17 bases. Germline values: CDR1 MNHNY, CDR2 SVGAGI (reference sequence). CDR3 size: 14 residues. The CDR3 nucleotides are TGTGCCAGCAGTCCCCAGACAGCTTTTGGTGAAGCTTTCTTT. Translation: CASSPQTAFGEAFF.

The J gene is TRBJ1-1, the V gene TRBV6-5, with no clear D. Germline V lookup: CDR1 MNHEY, CDR2 SVGAGI. Trimming stripped 2 bases from V and 4 bases from J, with 8 bases between. The CDR3 sequence is 13 residues long. CDR3 amino acids: CASSYGGGTEAFF. CDR3 coding DNA: TGTGCCAGCAGTTACGGAGGTGGCACTGAAGCTTTCTTT.

This clone showed up just once. The chain recombines TRBV7-3 with TRBJ2-1, with D uncertain. This CDR3 contains 15 residues. V was cut by 0 bases and J by 1 base, with 7 bases left in between. Germline V gene data show CDR1 as SGHTA and CDR2 as FQGTGA. The CDR3 DNA is TGTGCCAGCAGCTTAACGCTCACTTCCTACAATGAGCAGTTCTTC. Protein sequence: CASSLTLTSYNEQFF.

The J gene is TRBJ2-1, the V gene TRBV9, with D perhaps TRBD2 (6 bases). Between the trimmed V and J ends, which lost 0 bases and 9 bases, there was a span of 13 bases. Per germline, CDR1 SGDLS and CDR2 YYNGEE. The CDR3 loop spans 14 amino acids. This chain's CDR3 is CASSVELASGEQFF. The CDR3 DNA sequence: TGTGCCAGCAGCGTAGAACTAGCTTCTGGTGAGCAGTTCTTC. Filled out from reference TRBV9 and TRBJ2-1, the complete variable domain reads DSGVTQTPKHLITATGQRVTLRCSPRSGDLSVYWYQQSLDQGLQFLIQYYNGEERAKGNILERFSAQQFPDLHSELNLSSLELGDSALYFCASSVELASGEQFFGPGTRLTVL.

V and J are TRBV9 and TRBJ2-7; the match to TRBD1 covers 7 bases. CDR1 SGDLS and CDR2 YYNGEE come from the germline V gene. Germline trimming cut 0 bases from V and 4 bases from J; bases unmatched to any gene: 7. The CDR3 runs to 15 residues. The CDR3 loop reads CASSVAPDRHYEQYF. DNA of the CDR3: TGTGCCAGCAGCGTAGCCCCGGACAGGCATTACGAGCAGTACTTC.

J is TRBJ1-6 and V is TRBV7-2; the D is unclear. Trimming shortened V by 6 bases and J by 5 bases, and 17 bases separated the two germline ends. There are 16 residues in the CDR3. Germline CDR1 SGHTA, CDR2 FQGNSA. The CDR3: CASSPSPGINNSPLHF. The CDR3 DNA reads as TGTGCCAGCAGTCCCAGCCCGGGGATTAATAATTCACCCCTCCACTTT. Together with reference TRBV7-2 and TRBJ1-6, the CDR3 gives the full variable domain: GAGVSQSPSNKVTEKGKDVELRCDPISGHTALYWYRQSLGQGLEFLIYFQGNSAPDKSGLPSDRFSAERTGGSVSTLTIQRTQQEDSAVYLCASSPSPGINNSPLHFGNGTRLTVT.

The J gene is TRBJ2-2, the V gene TRBV19; D perhaps matches TRBD1 (5 bases). V lost 3 bases and J lost 6, with 8 bases in between. Germline V lookup: CDR1 LNHDA, CDR2 SQIVND (reference sequence). The CDR3 loop spans 13 amino acids. CDR3 nucleotide sequence: TGTGCCAGTAGTATCGGACAATCCGGGGAGCTGTTTTTT. Residues: CASSIGQSGELFF.

This chain uses TRBV28 with TRBJ1-2; D is unclear. V was clipped by 7 bases and J by 4 bases, with 16 bases between them. The CDR3 runs to 14 residues. In germline, CDR1 is MDHEN, CDR2 SYDVKM. The CDR3 region is CASNSLKAGYGYTF. As DNA, the CDR3 is TGTGCCAGCAACAGTTTAAAGGCGGGCTATGGCTACACCTTC.

This chain joins TRBV11-2 and TRBJ2-5; 9 nucleotides line up with TRBD1. V lost 6 bases and J lost 5; bases outside the gene matches: 10. Germline V gives CDR1 SGHAT, CDR2 FQNNGV. The CDR3 consists of 15 residues. The CDR3 nucleotides are TGTGCCAGCAGTTACGGACAGGGGACGTATGAGACCCAGTACTTC. This encodes CASSYGQGTYETQYF.

This chain connects TRBV19 to TRBJ2-7; D is possibly TRBD1 (5 bases). V dropped 3 bases and J dropped 2 bases, with 17 bases sitting between them. The CDR3 extends over 16 amino acids. Germline V gene lookup returns CDR1 LNHDA and CDR2 SQIVND (reference sequence). The CDR3 loop is CASSMGPSQGAYEQYF. DNA for the CDR3: TGTGCCAGTAGTATGGGGCCCTCCCAGGGCGCCTACGAGCAGTACTTC.

This chain joins TRBV1 and TRBJ2-5; the D call TRBD1 from the table was never checked on the DNA. TRBV1 is a known pseudogene. The CDR3 length is 16 residues. The CDR3 sequence is CTSSQDRRTGRETQYF. As DNA, the CDR3 is TGCACCAGCAGCCAAGATCGTCGGACAGGGCGGGAGACCCAGTACTTC.

This sequence joins TRBV29-1 and TRBJ2-3; D is possibly TRBD1 (6 bases). V shed 7 bases and J shed 4 bases, with 12 bases lying between them. The CDR3 sequence is 12 residues long. The germline gives CDR1 SQVTM, CDR2 ANQGSEA. CDR3 bases: TGCAGCGGAATGGACAGACCAGATACGCAGTATTTT. Translation: CSGMDRPDTQYF.

The CDR3 sequence: CASSNRQGWNEQYF. CDR3 sequence (DNA): TGTGCCAGCAGCAACCGACAGGGATGGAACGAGCAGTACTTC. This rearrangement joins TRBV7-3 to TRBJ2-7, with TRBD1 identical over 7 bases. CDR1 is SGHTA, CDR2 FQGTGA, per germline. The CDR3 is 14 residues long. V trimming: 5 bases; J trimming: 5 bases; junction bases outside the gene matches: 9.

The V gene is TRBV5-1, the J gene TRBJ1-1; D not resolved. The CDR3 is 15 residues long. V was trimmed by 3 bases and J by 1 base, leaving 13 bases between them. Germline V gene lookup returns CDR1 SGHRS and CDR2 YFSETQ. In nucleotides, the CDR3 is TGCGCCAGCAGCTGGGAGACGTTTTCGAACACTGAAGCTTTCTTT. Protein product: CASSWETFSNTEAFF.

The CDR3 region is CASSQDPGGGAFF. CDR3 bases: TGCGCCAGCAGCCAAGATCCGGGCGGGGGAGCTTTCTTT. This rearrangement joins TRBV4-1 to TRBJ1-1; TRBD1 might be the D (5 bases). V gave up 0 bases and J gave up 10 bases, with 12 bases separating them. CDR3 length: 13 amino acids. In germline, CDR1 is MGHRA, CDR2 YSYEKL.

V is TRBV7-2 and J is TRBJ2-7; maybe TRBD2 (5 bases). From germline, CDR1 is SGHTA and CDR2 FQGNSA. The CDR3 has 15 residues. Between the trimmed V and J ends, which lost 1 base and 3 bases, there was a span of 13 bases. The CDR3 reads CASSLEGRRYYEQYF. In DNA form, the CDR3 reads TGTGCCAGCAGCTTAGAAGGCCGGAGGTACTACGAGCAGTACTTC.

The gene calls are TRBV28 and TRBJ1-1; 10 bases fit TRBD1. From germline, CDR1 is MDHEN and CDR2 SYDVKM. The junction had 8 bases not matched to a gene; V was cut back by 2 bases and J by 11 bases. The CDR3 totals 14 residues. The CDR3 here is CASSLGGTGVHAFF. The DNA of the CDR3 is TGTGCCAGCAGTTTAGGAGGGACAGGGGTGCACGCTTTCTTT.